This TCR beta chain was observed in a study of spatial heterogeneity in lung cancer. TCRdb re-called the 5' RACE reads through MiXCR, storing one row per CDR3 protein. The sample lists over 10,000 distinct CDR3 sequences; over 4.5% were seen once. General observations from the study: In tumors, expanded intratumoral alpha and beta TCR counts tracked mutation counts.

Per the germline V gene, CDR1 is KGHSH and CDR2 is LQKENI. CDR3 length: 16 amino acids. With 3 bases clipped from V and 5 bases from J, the junction kept 8 bases outside the gene matches. Time point noted: sample taken at primary tumor resection. Samples were obtained from around 73 donors, all untreated early-stage non-small cell lung cancer patients. This clonotype came up many times. Its target is unknown. With the library built for alpha chains, this beta chain is off target and its frequency is not meaningful. This clonotype was obtained from a male donor with early-stage non-small cell lung cancer. This specimen was lung tumor tissue, taken at surgery. The chain joins TRBV18 to TRBJ2-3; 10 nucleotides agree with TRBD2. The CDR3 sequence: CASSPSLAGDQDTQYF. As DNA, the CDR3 is TGTGCCAGCTCACCCTCTCTAGCGGGGGACCAAGATACGCAGTATTTT.